This T cell receptor beta chain appears in the sequencing data of a study of blood T cell repertoires in COVID-19. Whole-study context: COVID-19 samples, acute and convalescent, were from the United States, Italy and Spain.

Trimming cost V 2 bases and J 3 bases, with 11 bases left between them. CDR1 is LNHDA, CDR2 SQIVND, per germline (reference sequence). The CDR3 extends over 15 amino acids. Original analysis: The authors estimated nucleated cell counts from reference gene primer amplification. TCRdb keeps only in-frame clones here, not all; method: immunoSEQ multiplex PCR. That table supplies the V and J calls and clone size; D and trimming were determined from the DNA. Seen here are about 230,000 clones, 85% observed once, and the top ten hold 5% to 6.5%. This clone was counted a single time. Specimen: peripheral blood. The TCR sequence derives from a man aged 45-65 years with COVID-19, enrolled during active disease. The V gene is TRBV19, the J gene TRBJ2-4; D is uncertain. CDR3 protein: CASSIMTLDKNIQYF. CDR3 bases: TGTGCCAGTAGTATAATGACTCTGGACAAAAACATTCAGTACTTC.